A single sample gave rise to the 10 T cell receptor beta chains below, sequenced in a study of vaccination effects on CD4 cells after COVID-19. Antigen-specific CD4+ T cells were first expanded with viral peptide pools by the ViraFEST assay and only then sequenced. With 9 to 11 days of culture completed, CD4+ T cells were isolated. Vaccine recipients had no previous SARS-CoV-2 infection; their nucleocapsid antibodies were negative. These receptors lack a known antigen. TCRdb's table, derived via immunoSEQ multiplex PCR, lists solely in-frame clones and lacks some. The sample lists under 80,000 clones; 60% to 85% were seen once. Specimen: CD4+ T cells from PBMCs cultured with SARS-CoV-2 spike peptides, collected before COVID-19 vaccination. These receptors all stem from a human donor who received a COVID-19 vaccine.

The chain is built from TRBV5-8 and TRBJ2-1; D not resolved. Trimming pared 5 bases from V and 8 bases from J, leaving 5 bases between. The CDR3 covers 10 residues. CDR1 and CDR2 (germline): SGHTS, YDEGEE. CDR3 sequence reads: CASRAYEQFF. In DNA form, the CDR3 reads TGTGCCAGCAGGGCCTATGAGCAGTTCTTC.

This clone was recorded a few times. The chain uses TRBV12-5 and TRBJ2-1; 10 positions agree with TRBD2. In germline, CDR1 is LGHNT, CDR2 FRNRAP. With V trimmed by 3 bases and J by 1 base, 9 bases remained unmatched. There are 18 residues in the CDR3. DNA for the CDR3: TGTGCTAGTGGTTTCTCTACTAGCGGGGTAAATTCCTACAATGAGCAGTTCTTC. It encodes CASGFSTSGVNSYNEQFF.

This chain links TRBV7-6 with TRBJ2-2, with D hard to call. CDR3 length equals 17 residues. V lost 4 bases to trimming and J lost 1 base, with 16 bases between them. CDR1 and CDR2 (germline): SGHVS, FNYEAQ. The CDR3 loop is CASSSRFGERNTGELFF. The CDR3 DNA sequence: TGTGCCAGCAGCTCCCGTTTTGGGGAAAGGAACACCGGGGAGCTGTTTTTT.

Here the CDR3 reads CASSLVIQAQETQYF. CDR3 in DNA: TGTGCCAGCAGCTTAGTCATCCAGGCTCAAGAGACCCAGTACTTC. V usage is TRBV7-2 and J usage is TRBJ2-5; D is ambiguous. This CDR3 is built from 15 residues. Deletions cut 1 base from V and 2 bases from J, with 11 bases between. Germline V lookup: CDR1 SGHTA, CDR2 FQGNSA.

V and J are TRBV2 and TRBJ1-2; 9 nucleotides match TRBD1. V was pared by 6 bases and J by 8 bases, with 22 bases of the junction left unmatched. Germline V gene lookup returns CDR1 SNHLY and CDR2 FYNNEI. CDR3 size: 18 residues. The CDR3 loop reads CASSDYPGQGRRGWGYTF. The CDR3 nucleotides are TGTGCCAGCAGCGACTACCCGGGACAGGGAAGAAGAGGGTGGGGCTACACCTTC.

This chain links TRBV3-1 (or the pseudogene TRBV3-2) with TRBJ1-3; D unresolved. This CDR3 spans 14 amino acids. The V gene lost 6 bases and the J gene lost 0 bases, with 9 bases spanning the gap. Germline V lookup: CDR1 LGHDT, CDR2 YNNKEL (reference sequence). DNA for the CDR3: TGTGCCAGCAGTCGACAAGTCTCTGGAAACACCATATATTTT. It is translated as CASSRQVSGNTIYF.

V and J are TRBV24-1 and TRBJ2-3; no clear D. This CDR3 spans 11 amino acids. From germline, CDR1 is KGHDR and CDR2 SFDVKD. Trimming stripped 10 bases from V and 3 bases from J, with 7 bases between. CDR3 protein: CATAMTDTQYF. CDR3 nucleotides: TGTGCCACAGCGATGACAGATACGCAGTATTTT.

The gene calls are TRBV6-4 and TRBJ2-7; 7 bases map to TRBD1. The V gene's germline CDR1 is MRHNA and CDR2 SNTAGT. Trimming took 8 bases from V and 7 from J; bases not matched to a gene: 8. The CDR3 consists of 12 residues. This CDR3 reads CASPDRVEEQYV. DNA for the CDR3: TGTGCCAGCCCCGACAGGGTGGAGGAGCAGTACGTC.

This chain joins TRBV5-6 and TRBJ2-3; TRBD2 aligns across 7 bases. The germline V gene has CDR1 SGHDT and CDR2 YYEEEE. Losses at the gene ends were 0 bases for V and 2 bases for J; bases not matched to a gene: 3. The CDR3 length is 15 residues. CDR3 region: CASSLGLAVTDTQYF. The CDR3 nucleotides read TGTGCCAGCAGCTTGGGGCTAGCGGTCACAGATACGCAGTATTTT.

The CDR3 DNA reads as TGTGCCAGCAGCTTCACGGGAAGTGAGTACAATGAGCAGTTCTTC. Protein product: CASSFTGSEYNEQFF. The chain recombines TRBV7-2 with TRBJ2-1; possible D gene TRBD2, 5 bases. CDR1 and CDR2 (germline): SGHTA, FQGNSA. Between the trimmed V and J ends, which lost 3 bases and 4 bases, there was a span of 13 bases. The CDR3 extends over 15 amino acids.